This T cell receptor beta chain was found in a study of cytomegalovirus exposure and HLA in healthy donors. The CDR3 runs to 14 residues. The junction had 2 bases not matched to a gene; V was cut back by 1 base and J by 6 bases. Germline loops: CDR1 SEHNR, CDR2 FQNEAQ (reference sequence). The primer mix had 60 Vbeta and 13 Jbeta primers. Profiling relied on immunoSEQ multiplex PCR, and the TCRdb table lists in-frame clones only, not all of them. The table lists some 150,000 clones, 70% to 85% of them singletons. The sample was PBMCs. The receptor comes from a man aged 25-40 years in good health and CMV-seropositive. The chain recombines TRBV7-9 with TRBJ2-2, with TRBD1 matching over 7 bases. This CDR3 reads CASSLDQGAGELFF. The CDR3 DNA sequence: TGTGCCAGCAGCTTAGACCAGGGGGCCGGGGAGCTGTTTTTT.